These T cell receptor beta chains were read from a single sample in a study of blood T cells in healthy people across ages. MiXCR, run by TCRdb on the 5' RACE reads, gives a single entry per CDR3 protein. In the table there are 2 million or so distinct CDR3 sequences, less than 50% of which are singletons. The sample consisted of blood. These receptors came from a woman in her forties in good health. Both conserved end residues are part of each CDR3.

cdr3_aa: CASSLLGQGFDGYTF; v_call: TRBV5-6
cdr3_aa: CASSPGTGGDQPQHF; v_call: TRBV7-2
cdr3_aa: CASSQSTGTGQPQHF; v_call: TRBV4-3
cdr3_aa: CASIQRAAAGHGYTF; v_call: TRBV2
cdr3_aa: CSVARRTGANYGYTF; v_call: TRBV29-1
cdr3_aa: CASSVGGKDDEQYF; v_call: TRBV12-3/TRBV12-4
cdr3_aa: CASSSRTDNEQFF; v_call: TRBV7-2
cdr3_aa: CASSRGTSGESTDTQYF; v_call: TRBV6-1
cdr3_aa: CASSITGEDYGYTF; v_call: TRBV19
cdr3_aa: CSANNRDREYGYTF; v_call: TRBV20-1
cdr3_aa: CATGTVNGYTF; v_call: TRBV24-1
cdr3_aa: CASRSGTGGAYGYTF; v_call: TRBV6-5
cdr3_aa: CSVGQGVGGYTF; v_call: TRBV29-1
cdr3_aa: CASSQDGGTERPYNEQFF; v_call: TRBV4-1
cdr3_aa: CASSQDRSGESEQYF; v_call: TRBV4-3
cdr3_aa: CSARAQWSYNEQFF; v_call: TRBV20-1
cdr3_aa: CAITDPRKETQYF; v_call: TRBV10-3
cdr3_aa: CASSFDSLTSVSRGYTF; v_call: TRBV6-5
cdr3_aa: CASRERQGFTDTQYF; v_call: TRBV4-2
cdr3_aa: CATSDSLTRLTDTQYF; v_call: TRBV24-1
cdr3_aa: CASSKGQGARYGYTF; v_call: TRBV6-5
cdr3_aa: CASSLVGTGFPPYEQYF; v_call: TRBV12-3/TRBV12-4
cdr3_aa: CASSSPLSGRTREQFF; v_call: TRBV6-5
cdr3_aa: CASSSVGGKNIQYF; v_call: TRBV5-1
cdr3_aa: CASSQEDRAGTEAFF; v_call: TRBV4-2
cdr3_aa: CASSLGGGVTQYF; v_call: TRBV7-2
cdr3_aa: CSATTGYQGYTF; v_call: TRBV20-1
cdr3_aa: CASSSIPGTGREKLFF; v_call: TRBV7-9
cdr3_aa: CSVEERRGGGDNEQFF; v_call: TRBV29-1
cdr3_aa: CASSSGGPSGAFSAQYF; v_call: TRBV4-2
cdr3_aa: CASSLEISNQPQHF; v_call: TRBV7-8
cdr3_aa: CASSYASGFVETQYF; v_call: TRBV6-5
cdr3_aa: CASSLDGLGNNEQYF; v_call: TRBV5-1
cdr3_aa: CASSPRIVSGANVLTF; v_call: TRBV7-7
cdr3_aa: CASSSVYQETQYF; v_call: TRBV6-2/TRBV6-3
cdr3_aa: CASMPGIPSYNEQFF; v_call: TRBV6-5
cdr3_aa: CSARDLGSGNTIYF; v_call: TRBV20-1
cdr3_aa: CASSFLLGRSTDTQYF; v_call: TRBV12-3/TRBV12-4
cdr3_aa: CASSGTGVGNQPQHF; v_call: TRBV5-6
cdr3_aa: CSATGQTNEKLFF; v_call: TRBV20-1
cdr3_aa: CASSLSPLGGQPQHF; v_call: TRBV5-5
cdr3_aa: CASSHRGVNTEAFF; v_call: TRBV5-1
cdr3_aa: CASSPSGRVSNNEQYF; v_call: TRBV6-2/TRBV6-3
cdr3_aa: CASRLGQGTFLPYF; v_call: TRBV6-6
cdr3_aa: CASSLPTGGGGLTDTQYF; v_call: TRBV27
cdr3_aa: CASSLGGRGGGDTQYF; v_call: TRBV4-3
cdr3_aa: CASSGQGFGKNIQYF; v_call: TRBV2
cdr3_aa: CASSFVTTQETQYF; v_call: TRBV7-8
cdr3_aa: CASSMGGNVNTDTQYF; v_call: TRBV9
cdr3_aa: CASSPPGRGGDVQYF; v_call: TRBV13
cdr3_aa: CASSQGSWSYGYTF; v_call: TRBV6-5
cdr3_aa: CSAIAGIEQYF; v_call: TRBV20-1
cdr3_aa: CASSFIAGQSSTDTQYF; v_call: TRBV5-1
cdr3_aa: CASSYPTPGQSISEQYF; v_call: TRBV6-6
cdr3_aa: CASIGRETQYF; v_call: TRBV7-9
cdr3_aa: CASSVGGGNWGLYF; v_call: TRBV9
cdr3_aa: CAGRETGGKNIQYF; v_call: TRBV5-6
cdr3_aa: CAGSVLAGGPTDTQYF; v_call: TRBV9
cdr3_aa: CASRRTSGPGQETQYF; v_call: TRBV7-9
cdr3_aa: CASSSGGASSFF; v_call: TRBV2